This TCR beta chain stems from a study of T cells in localized non-small cell lung cancer. General study points: Density of T cells in blood, when higher, went with longer overall survival. Turning up in adjacent lung were a median 57 of the top 100 tumor clones. Adjacent uninvolved lung had the highest clonality, suggesting focused antigen responses.

This clone was observed once. Its antigen is not known. The CDR3 is 14 amino acids. J gave up 8 bases and V 9 bases, and 12 bases lay outside the gene matches. Germline loops: CDR1 LNHDA, CDR2 SQIVND (reference sequence). TCRdb's table, derived via immunoSEQ multiplex PCR, lists solely in-frame clones and lacks some. Here the sample spans roughly 89,000 clones, roughly 90% being singletons. The gene calls are TRBV19 and TRBJ1-4, with 7 bases fitting TRBD1. The sequence derives from a woman between 35 and 70 years old with stage II squamous cell lung carcinoma. The sample was PBMCs, taken before any cancer treatment. The CDR3 protein is CASNDRVVEEKLFF. Here the CDR3 DNA reads TGTGCCAGCAACGACAGGGTCGTGGAGGAAAAACTGTTTTTT.